This is a list of T cell receptor beta chains from one sample in a study of cytomegalovirus exposure and HLA in healthy donors. The assay was immunoSEQ multiplex PCR, and TCRdb's table has in-frame clones only and misses some. The table records about 170,000 clones, approximately 81% of them present only once. Sequencing was performed on PBMCs. Every receptor here comes from a young man in good health and CMV-seropositive. CDR3s include the opening cysteine and the closing phenylalanine or tryptophan. D genes are given only for firm matches. Clone size is stated in some rows and not others, as once, few, many or a class when expanded.

size	length	V	J	D	CDR3	DNA
-	17	TRBV10-3	TRBJ2-1	TRBD1	CAISEFGGQARYNEQFF	TGTGCCATCAGTGAGTTCGGCGGACAGGCCCGCTACAATGAGCAGTTCTTC
once	13	TRBV5-1	TRBJ2-1	-	CASSSNPSNEQFF	TGCGCCAGCAGCAGCAATCCGAGTAATGAGCAGTTCTTC
once	14	TRBV7-9	TRBJ1-2	-	CASSRGPSGGGYTF	TGTGCCAGCAGCAGGGGACCCTCGGGGGGTGGCTACACCTTC
-	13	TRBV5-1	TRBJ1-3	-	CASSEGNGNTIYF	TGCGCCAGCAGCGAGGGAAATGGAAACACCATATATTTT
-	13	TRBV19	TRBJ2-1	TRBD1	CASRQGGGNEQFF	TGTGCCAGCAGACAGGGGGGAGGTAATGAGCAGTTCTTC
few	15	TRBV7-2	TRBJ2-7	TRBD2	CASTEGAGGTYEQYF	TGTGCCAGCACGGAAGGTGCGGGAGGTACCTACGAGCAGTACTTC
few	14	TRBV5-6	TRBJ1-1	-	CASSSNTFFTEAFF	TGTGCCAGCAGCTCGAACACCTTCTTCACTGAAGCTTTCTTT
-	15	TRBV2	TRBJ2-3	TRBD1	CASCSGDRGTDTQYF	TGTGCCAGCTGCAGCGGGGACAGGGGAACAGATACGCAGTATTTT
-	15	TRBV7-3	TRBJ2-1	TRBD2	CASSTGLAVYNEQFF	TGTGCCAGCAGTACGGGACTAGCGGTATACAATGAGCAGTTCTTC
-	14	TRBV6-1	TRBJ2-7	-	CASRETGRKDEQYF	TGTGCCAGCAGGGAGACAGGGAGGAAAGACGAGCAGTACTTC
-	15	TRBV7-9	TRBJ2-3	-	CASSLAKESTDTQYF	TGTGCCAGCAGCTTAGCGAAGGAGAGCACAGATACGCAGTATTTT
-	14	TRBV6-5	TRBJ2-5	-	CASSYWAGQETQYF	TGTGCCAGCAGTTACTGGGCAGGTCAAGAGACCCAGTACTTC
-	14	TRBV9	TRBJ2-6	-	CASSVVSGANVLTF	TGTGCCAGCAGCGTAGTATCCGGGGCCAACGTCCTGACTTTC
-	13	TRBV7-2	TRBJ1-3	-	CASSRLAGNTIYF	TGTGCCAGCAGCCGGTTGGCTGGAAACACCATATATTTT
few	15	TRBV7-2	TRBJ1-1	TRBD1	CASSSRTGGWTEAFF	TGTGCCAGCAGCTCCAGGACAGGGGGGTGGACTGAAGCTTTCTTT
-	15	TRBV7-3	TRBJ2-3	TRBD1	CASSLAGTGPSMRYF	TGTGCCAGCAGCTTAGCGGGGACAGGGCCCTCGATGAGGTATTTT
-	15	TRBV6-1	TRBJ1-1	-	CASSERRGIATEAFF	TGTGCCAGCAGTGAACGGCGGGGAATTGCCACTGAAGCTTTCTTT
-	14	TRBV19	TRBJ2-1	-	CASSRSGTFNEQFF	TGTGCCAGTAGTAGAAGCGGGACATTCAATGAGCAGTTCTTC